These T cell receptor beta chains were read from a single sample in a study of OX40 agonist ivuxolimab in advanced cancers. Profiled with immunoSEQ multiplex PCR; TCRdb holds only in-frame clones, not every one. Among around 80,000 clones listed, approximately 91% were seen once. The sample was CD4+ or CD8+ T cells sorted from blood, taken in a trial of the OX40 agonist ivuxolimab. These receptors came from an adult with an advanced solid tumor such as melanoma, head and neck, liver or kidney cancer. Both conserved end residues are part of each CDR3. A D gene is named only where the DNA matches it firmly. Clone size is not always given. Where it is, it says once, few, many or a class for expanded clones.

size: -; J: TRBJ1-5; D: -; V: TRBV7-8; CDR3: CASSIYRSEMGQPQHF
size: -; J: TRBJ1-1; D: TRBD1; V: TRBV19; CDR3: CASSMGQGRPNTEAFF
size: -; J: TRBJ1-2; D: -; V: TRBV13; CDR3: CASGGGADYGYTF
size: few; J: TRBJ2-7; D: -; V: TRBV2; CDR3: CASSQGGYEQYF
size: -; J: TRBJ1-1; D: -; V: TRBV14; CDR3: CASSLGGPNTEAFF
size: -; J: TRBJ1-4; D: TRBD1; V: TRBV4-2; CDR3: CASSQERQGTNEKLFF
size: -; J: TRBJ2-3; D: TRBD2; V: TRBV12-5; CDR3: CASGLRGVTDTQYF
size: -; J: TRBJ2-6; D: TRBD1; V: TRBV7-8; CDR3: CASSSSPTGGASGANVLTF
size: -; J: TRBJ2-3; D: -; V: TRBV10-2; CDR3: CASSLEARDTQYF
size: -; J: TRBJ2-3; D: -; V: TRBV11-3; CDR3: CASSPPGRGRDTQYF
size: -; J: TRBJ2-7; D: TRBD2; V: TRBV6-5; CDR3: CASSYGTSVYEQYF
size: -; J: TRBJ1-1; D: -; V: TRBV28; CDR3: CASWGPPSDTEAFF
size: -; J: TRBJ2-7; D: -; V: TRBV6-1; CDR3: CASSERGAPRASYEQYF
size: -; J: TRBJ2-3; D: TRBD2; V: TRBV7-2; CDR3: CASSSGLAVTDTQYF
size: -; J: TRBJ2-2; D: -; V: TRBV11-3; CDR3: CASSNRAGASDTGELFF
size: -; J: TRBJ2-2; D: TRBD2; V: TRBV7-2; CDR3: CASSLAGRLAGNTGELFF
size: -; J: TRBJ2-7; D: -; V: TRBV11-3; CDR3: CATFTPGPHLYEQYF
size: -; J: TRBJ1-6; D: -; V: TRBV6-1; CDR3: CASSEIYGDNSPLHF
size: -; J: TRBJ1-1; D: -; V: TRBV10-3; CDR3: CAIAGLTEAFF
size: -; J: TRBJ2-7; D: TRBD1; V: TRBV5-1; CDR3: CASSPGTGDSYEQYF
size: -; J: TRBJ1-4; D: -; V: TRBV7-7; CDR3: CASSPDRNEKLFF
size: -; J: TRBJ2-1; D: TRBD2; V: TRBV2; CDR3: CASSDSLGPSGKGEQFF
size: -; J: TRBJ2-7; D: -; V: TRBV6-6; CDR3: CASSREYEQYF
size: few; J: TRBJ1-1; D: -; V: TRBV7-9; CDR3: CASSLGRIEAFF
size: -; J: TRBJ1-1; D: TRBD1; V: TRBV10-3; CDR3: CAIEGGVGTEAFF
size: -; J: TRBJ2-2; D: -; V: TRBV11-2; CDR3: CASSLGMAFTGELFF
size: -; J: TRBJ1-2; D: -; V: TRBV27; CDR3: CASRDGGTRGYTF